This T cell receptor (beta chain) was identified in a study of graft-versus-host responses after intestinal transplantation. To note about this clone: Its antigen is as yet unknown.

Method: immunoSEQ multiplex PCR; TCRdb's copy keeps in-frame clones and lacks some. Of roughly 77,000 clones listed, more than 80% are singletons. The sequence came from a human donor who received an intestinal transplant. Source: unstimulated CD8+ T cells sorted from spleen or lymph node cells, taken before intestinal transplant.

The CDR3 loop reads CASSLGNGGLGAFF. CDR3 nucleotide sequence: TGTGCCAGCAGCTTGGGCAACGGGGGGTTAGGAGCTTTCTTT. This chain uses TRBV5-6 with TRBJ1-1; TRBD1 is a possible D gene (5 bases). The CDR3 contains 14 residues. V gave up 0 bases and J gave up 10 bases, with 16 bases separating them. CDR1 SGHDT and CDR2 YYEEEE come from the germline V gene.